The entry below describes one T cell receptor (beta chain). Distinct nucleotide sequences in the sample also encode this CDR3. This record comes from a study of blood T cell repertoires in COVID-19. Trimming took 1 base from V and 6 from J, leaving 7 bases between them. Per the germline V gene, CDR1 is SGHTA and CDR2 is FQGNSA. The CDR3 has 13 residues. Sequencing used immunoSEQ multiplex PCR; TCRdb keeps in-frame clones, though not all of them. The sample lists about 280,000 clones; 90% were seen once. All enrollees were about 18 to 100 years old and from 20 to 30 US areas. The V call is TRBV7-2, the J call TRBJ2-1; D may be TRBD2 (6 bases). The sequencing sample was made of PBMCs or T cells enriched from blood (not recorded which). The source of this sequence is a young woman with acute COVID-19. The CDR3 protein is CASSLVLANEQFF. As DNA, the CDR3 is TGTGCCAGCAGCTTAGTACTAGCCAATGAGCAGTTCTTC.